This T cell receptor (beta chain) was observed in a study of blood T cell repertoires in COVID-19. Whole-study context: Acute-phase and convalescent COVID-19 samples originated in the United States, Italy and Spain. In each case, the material was cDNA or gDNA derived from T cells, B-cell-depleted T cells, or PBMCs.

The method was immunoSEQ multiplex PCR; TCRdb's version includes in-frame clones alone and lacks a portion of them. The sample includes 160,000 or so clones, roughly 93% of them seen just once. Seattle-derived patients entered the study during active infection and were followed longitudinally. The CDR3 is made up of 18 amino acids. J lost 1 base, V lost 2 bases, and 13 bases had no gene match. The germline V gene encodes CDR1 KGHSH and CDR2 LQKENI. The clonotype was recovered from a woman in her sixties with COVID-19, enrolled during active disease. Material: peripheral blood. The chain recombines TRBV18 with TRBJ1-2; TRBD1 agrees at 7 bases. Written as DNA, the CDR3 is TGTGCCAGCTCACCATCAAGCGTTCTGACAGGGATTAACTATGGCTACACCTTC. This codes for CASSPSSVLTGINYGYTF.